This T cell receptor beta chain is drawn from a study of long-term antiretroviral therapy in people with HIV (dated by TCRdb to the early 2020s). Describing the broader study: The earliest samples were collected roughly a decade before the 2015 WHO recommendation for immediate ART, at a time when ART was usually postponed until CD4 counts fell. Whether ART initiation and durable HIV suppression were associated with changes in peripheral blood TRB repertoire composition and diversity was tested in a retrospective serial study. No cross-contamination during QIAcube processing turned up in test extractions that ran a monoclonal T-cell line alongside more than 30 polyclonal samples. From 30 adults with confirmed HIV infection, the cohort provided around 180 cryopreserved PBMC samples, gathered serially across a mean of about six years (range 1-12). Among the 30 to 35 participants with HIV, approximately 10 were female. The research as a whole found: Starting ART was linked to a significant rise in TRB diversity, yet even after long-term ART the diversity remained significantly lower than in transplant donor controls. The samples span the years 2004 to 2017, and the ART regimens used may be less effective than current regimens. No data were available on ART adherence, viral resistance or therapy changes, limiting inferences about post-ART repertoire changes. Because PBMC availability was limited, only the TCR beta chain was sequenced, with no alpha chain pairing. The repertoire was dominated across all time points by expanded TRB clones identified before ART initiation, although this dominance was seen to fluctuate and to decrease in many PLHIV after ART. Narrower CDR3 length ranges were observed in HIV repertoires than in controls, and an antigen-experienced repertoire with only a slight naive shift after ART was suggested by the network structure. Unsorted PBMC were profiled instead of sorted CD4+ and CD8+ T cells because pre-ART samples had limited cell numbers.

The immunoSEQ hsTCRB v3.0 assay was used at survey level resolution to sequence the TRB variable region. A depth of about 40,000-55,000 T-cell genomes per sample was targeted for TRB sequencing. TRB libraries were pooled and sequenced on an Illumina MiSeq using a v3 150-cycle kit. Concerning the study's data processing: Repertoire analysis ran in R within a reproducible Nextflow workflow covering QC, data transformation and analysis. Custom analyses were implemented in LymphoSeq2, an R package for AIRR-Seq data exploration. After excluding several samples that yielded fewer than 5000 total TRB sequences, approximately 180 HIV repertoires remained for analysis. Of the 188 retained HIV repertoires, about 61 were collected before and about 130 after ART initiation. Each repertoire was downsampled to 5000 TRB nucleotide sequences, and summary statistics were averaged across 100 downsampling iterations. TRB sequences were retained for analysis only if CDR3 regions of at least seven amino acids were present. Two measures captured diversity: a Shannon entropy-derived clonality score and the Gini coefficient. In the repertoire networks, any two of the top 5000 CDR3 amino acid sequences were linked whenever the two sequences differed by an edit distance of one. Antigen specificity groups and MHC restriction were predicted for TRB CDR3 amino acid sequences with GLIPH2. To flag known CMV, EBV, HIV or tissue antigen associations, CDR3 amino acid sequences were matched against VDJdb and McPAS-TCR. Pre-ART, post-ART and control groups were compared with Wilcoxon signed-rank tests and Holm-Bonferroni correction. TCRdb stores this immuneACCESS table with in-frame sequences only. Part of the clones is absent; in the studies checked, under half of the shortfall reflects unresolved V genes, and no reason is known for the rest. V and J calls plus clone size are reproduced from that table; the DNA served to infer D and trimming. In all, the sample holds over 25,000 clones, and roughly 84% of those were seen once. The top ten clones comprise roughly 10% of the sample.

Inclusion was restricted to participants for whom at least one PBMC sample before ART initiation and at least two post-ART samples were available. Every participant with HIV received treatment in the United States of America. Before DNA extraction, cryopreserved samples of about 0.95-10 million PBMC were thawed and washed. At the time of the earliest PBMC sample for each participant with HIV, ages ranged from roughly 23 to 60 years. PBMC samples from each participant spanned 1-4 timepoints before ART initiation and 2-8 timepoints after ART initiation, with a median of 7 samples. Serial HIV viral load, CD4+ T-cell count, ART history and demographic data were obtained for every participant. Using a Qiagen kit on a QIAcube, genomic DNA was extracted from unsorted PBMC, with samples processed in batches of 12. A remark on this clone: Its antigen remains undetermined. The sample holds no much larger clone one base away, and base qualities are not on file.

This TCR was sampled from a man younger than 45 with HIV. The specimen was unsorted PBMCs, collected 2.7 to 2.9 years after starting antiretroviral therapy.

The CDR3 here reads CASNTGGGASQPQHF. The DNA sequence is given as TGTGCCAGCAACACCGGAGGGGGCGCGTCTCAGCCCCAGCATTTT. The rearranged chain carries TRBV2 and TRBJ1-5; a stretch of 7 junction bases matches TRBD1. For CDR1 and CDR2, the germline V gene lists SNHLY and FYNNEI. Taken from cysteine to phenylalanine, the CDR3 has 15 residues. Only the CDR3 part of the read is kept: 45 bases, read in frame from the first base. Trimming accounts for 7 bases at V and 6 bases at J, while the number of junction bases matched to no gene is 12.